These 20 T cell receptor beta chains were all obtained from the same sample, sequenced in a study of beta chain features in type 1 diabetes. All of the isolated RNA was reverse transcribed, so expressed TCRB transcripts were sequenced. The repertoire was sequenced with immunoSEQ multiplex PCR; TCRdb's copy has only in-frame clones and lacks some. The table shows around 250,000 clones, with around 14% occurring only once. The material sequenced was naive CD4+ T cells from blood. The receptors come from a woman aged 35 to 49 in good health.

The V and J genes are TRBV11-2 and TRBJ1-2; 11 bases match TRBD1. CDR1 is SGHAT, CDR2 FQNNGV, per germline. This CDR3 is built from 16 residues. With 5 bases clipped from V and 2 bases from J, the junction kept 7 bases outside the gene matches. The DNA of the CDR3 is TGTGCCAGCAGCCCGACCAGGACAGGGGGCAACTATGGCTACACCTTC. Its translation: CASSPTRTGGNYGYTF.

The gene calls are TRBV7-7 and TRBJ2-2; the D gene is possibly TRBD1 (6 bases). Per germline, CDR1 SSHAT and CDR2 FNYEAQ (reference sequence). This CDR3 has 15 amino acids. Trimming cost V 4 bases and J 0 bases, with 9 bases left between them. CDR3 sequence reads: CASSSDRSNTGELFF. The CDR3 DNA reads TGTGCCAGCAGCTCGGACAGATCGAACACCGGGGAGCTGTTTTTT.

The J gene is TRBJ2-5, the V gene TRBV14; TRBD2 is a possible D gene (6 bases). The CDR3 contains 16 residues. Trimming cost V 6 bases and J 1 base, with 18 bases left between them. Germline-derived CDR1 and CDR2 are SGHDN and FVKESK. The CDR3 reads CASSPVAGPPQETQYF. The CDR3 DNA sequence: TGTGCCAGCAGTCCCGTGGCGGGGCCCCCCCAAGAGACCCAGTACTTC.

This clone was observed a few times. The chain recombines TRBV6-1 with TRBJ2-5, with D maybe TRBD1 (6 bases). The CDR3 runs to 11 residues. CDR1 is MNHNS and CDR2 is SASEGT in the germline V gene. V was cut by 7 bases and J by 7 bases, with 10 bases left in between. CDR3 sequence reads: CASTGQSTQYF. DNA of the CDR3: TGTGCCAGCACAGGACAGTCGACCCAGTACTTC.

This clone was seen a few times. V is TRBV29-1 and J is TRBJ2-5, with 10 bases fitting TRBD1. Germline V gives CDR1 SQVTM, CDR2 ANQGSEA. The V and J ends lost 6 bases and 5 bases, in that order; junction bases with no gene match: 12. CDR3 length: 15 residues. CDR3 nucleotide sequence: TGCAGCGTCAAAGAAGGGACAGGGGTACGGGAGACCCAGTACTTC. Translated, it gives CSVKEGTGVRETQYF.

This clone has a count of ten or more. The J gene is TRBJ2-7, the V gene TRBV29-1, with D possibly being TRBD1 (5 bases). CDR1 is SQVTM and CDR2 is ANQGSEA in the germline V gene. V lost 0 bases and J 6 bases, leaving 9 bases between the germline ends. The CDR3 runs to 12 residues. CDR3 bases: TGCAGCGTTGAAGACAGGGCCCGCGAGCAGTACTTC. Translation gives CSVEDRAREQYF.

V and J are TRBV5-1 and TRBJ2-1; 10 bases are shared with TRBD1. This CDR3 spans 13 amino acids. Germline lookup yields CDR1 SGHRS and CDR2 YFSETQ. The ends lost 4 bases at V and 9 bases at J; junction bases unmatched: 4. CDR3 amino acids: CASSQTGGFEQFF. The DNA of the CDR3 is TGCGCCAGCAGCCAGACAGGGGGCTTTGAGCAGTTCTTC.

This clone was picked up a small number of times. The chain uses TRBV18 and TRBJ2-7; tentatively, D is TRBD1 (6 bases). Germline V gene sequence: CDR1 KGHSH, CDR2 LQKENI. This CDR3 contains 15 residues. The V gene lost 2 bases and the J gene lost 0 bases, with 11 bases spanning the gap. CDR3 sequence (DNA): TGTGCCAGCTCACCAGATTTGGACAGCTCCTACGAGCAGTACTTC. Translating it yields CASSPDLDSSYEQYF.

The V call is TRBV7-2, the J call TRBJ2-7; 10 bases line up with TRBD2. The CDR3 runs to 15 residues. Trimming removed 1 base from V and 7 bases from J; junction bases left unmatched: 7. Germline values: CDR1 SGHTA, CDR2 FQGNSA. CDR3 coding DNA: TGTGCCAGCAGCTTAGATCAGCGGGGGGGCAGGGAGCAGTACTTC. Residues: CASSLDQRGGREQYF.

The chain is built from TRBV6-1 and TRBJ2-3; D uncertain. Looked up from germline, CDR1 is MNHNS and CDR2 is SASEGT. Trimming took 1 base from V and 5 from J, leaving 4 bases between them. This CDR3 is 12 amino acids long. In DNA, the CDR3 is TGTGCCAGCAGTGAAGTCGGAGATACGCAGTATTTT. Its protein is CASSEVGDTQYF.

This clone was counted a few times. The chain joins TRBV5-8 to TRBJ1-5, with no clear D. V lost 4 bases, J lost 4 bases, and 3 bases lay in between. The V gene's germline CDR1 is SGHTS and CDR2 YDEGEE. The CDR3 is 11 amino acids. The CDR3, as DNA: TGTGCCAGCAGCCCTAATCAGCCCCAGCATTTT. This translates into CASSPNQPQHF.

In its sample, this clone was seen a few times. The rearrangement links TRBV25-1 to TRBJ1-1, with 8 positions matching TRBD1. Germline CDR1 MGHDK, CDR2 SYGVNS. The J segment lost 7 bases and the V segment lost 3 bases, leaving 7 bases of the junction unmatched. The CDR3 contains 14 residues. The CDR3 region is CASSESRDRFEAFF. CDR3 nucleotide sequence: TGTGCCAGCAGTGAGTCCCGGGACAGGTTTGAAGCTTTCTTT.

This clone showed up just a few times. The V and J genes are TRBV9 and TRBJ2-2; D perhaps matches TRBD2 (6 bases). The V end lost 3 bases, the J end lost 5 bases, and 20 bases lay between the germline ends. The CDR3 runs to 17 residues. Germline CDR1 SGDLS, CDR2 YYNGEE. The CDR3: CASSERPGTLRTGELFF. CDR3 in DNA: TGTGCCAGCAGCGAGCGCCCCGGGACTCTGAGGACCGGGGAGCTGTTTTTT.

This chain connects TRBV5-1 to TRBJ2-7; possible D gene TRBD1, 6 bases. The length of the CDR3 is 15 residues. Germline V lookup: CDR1 SGHRS, CDR2 YFSETQ. V dropped 0 bases and J dropped 5 bases, with 15 bases sitting between them. The CDR3 loop is CASSLVVDSPDEQYF. CDR3 DNA sequence: TGCGCCAGCAGCTTGGTTGTGGACAGCCCGGACGAGCAGTACTTC.

This clone was found a few times. V is TRBV27 and J is TRBJ2-7; TRBD1 aligns across 11 bases. The ends lost 0 bases at V and 6 bases at J; junction bases unmatched: 4. From germline, CDR1 is MNHEY and CDR2 SMNVEV (reference sequence). The CDR3 is 15 amino acids. The CDR3 region has the DNA TGTGCCAGCAGTTTATCGACCGGGACAGGGGGCGAGCAGTACTTC. Translated, it gives CASSLSTGTGGEQYF.

The V gene is TRBV15, the J gene TRBJ2-2; TRBD2 matches at 15 bases. The CDR3 totals 18 residues. V lost 3 bases, J lost 4 bases, and 6 bases stayed unmatched. Germline CDR1 LNHNV, CDR2 YYDKDF (reference sequence). CDR3 nucleotides: TGTGCCACCAGCAGTGATGGACTAGCGGGGGGGCCCACCGGGGAGCTGTTTTTT. Encoded protein: CATSSDGLAGGPTGELFF.

This clone turned up a few times. This chain connects TRBV29-1 to TRBJ1-6; D unresolved. Germline CDR1 and CDR2: SQVTM and ANQGSEA. The CDR3 has 13 amino acids. V was clipped by 4 bases and J by 0 bases, with 4 bases between them. The CDR3 spells CSVASSYNSPLHF. CDR3 nucleotide sequence: TGCAGCGTTGCCAGCTCCTATAATTCACCCCTCCACTTT.

This clone has just a few counts. The chain combines TRBV10-3 with TRBJ2-5; 8 bases are shared with TRBD1. This CDR3 is built from 16 residues. Germline V gene sequence: CDR1 ENHRY, CDR2 SYGVKD. V gave up 2 bases and J gave up 1 base; unmatched junction bases: 6. The CDR3 is CAISERGTGGQETQYF. As DNA, the CDR3 is TGTGCCATCAGTGAGCGGGGGACAGGCGGCCAAGAGACCCAGTACTTC.

The gene calls are TRBV12-5 and TRBJ2-3; a possible D gene is TRBD2 (5 bases). Trimming shortened V by 5 bases and J by 6 bases, and 27 bases separated the two germline ends. Per germline, CDR1 LGHNT and CDR2 FRNRAP. This CDR3 contains 18 residues. CDR3 sequence: CASGTRSGLRVARDTQYF. The CDR3 bases are TGTGCTAGTGGTACGCGGTCTGGTCTGAGGGTGGCAAGGGATACGCAGTATTTT.

The rearrangement joins TRBV5-4 to TRBJ1-2; TRBD1 agrees at 7 bases. In germline, CDR1 is SGHNT, CDR2 YYREEE (reference sequence). Trimming at V came to 3 bases and at J to 0 bases, leaving 2 bases not matched to a gene. The CDR3 spans 14 residues. The CDR3 DNA is TGTGCCAGCAGCTCGGGACAGTCTAACTATGGCTACACCTTC. It codes for CASSSGQSNYGYTF.